Below, 9 T cell receptor beta chains from the same sample are listed, as sequenced in a study of control samples from healthy donors and cancer patients. Only in-frame clones appear in the TCRdb table, and some are missing; sequencing was by immunoSEQ multiplex PCR. Here the sample spans approximately 160,000 clones, around 94% being singletons. The specimen was blood. The source is a woman aged 18-29 years in good health.

The chain employs TRBV20-1 and TRBJ2-1; D is possibly TRBD2 (5 bases). V lost 6 bases, J lost 5 bases, and 5 bases lay in between. Germline CDR1 DFQATT, CDR2 SNEGSKA (reference sequence). CDR3 length equals 10 residues. For the CDR3, the DNA is TGCAGTGCGGGAGACAATGAGCAGTTCTTC. Protein sequence: CSAGDNEQFF.

The chain recombines TRBV19 with TRBJ2-5; D unresolved. The CDR3 length is 12 residues. V was pared by 4 bases and J by 5 bases, with 8 bases between. Germline assignment: CDR1 LNHDA and CDR2 SQIVND (reference sequence). CDR3 residues: CASSTGRETQYF. The CDR3 nucleotides read TGTGCCAGTAGTACCGGCAGGGAGACCCAGTACTTC.

J is TRBJ1-4 and V is TRBV18; D gene unclear. Per germline, CDR1 KGHSH and CDR2 LQKENI. The CDR3 is 12 amino acids. Deletions cut 5 bases from V and 12 bases from J, with 13 bases between. CDR3 region: CASSFNTAELFF. CDR3 DNA sequence: TGTGCCAGCTCATTCAATACTGCGGAACTGTTTTTT.

The chain uses TRBV13 and TRBJ2-1; possibly TRBD2 for D (6 bases). Germline assignment: CDR1 PRHDT and CDR2 FYEKMQ (reference sequence). The CDR3 sequence is 15 residues long. V was shortened by 5 bases and J by 6 bases, with 17 bases between the two germline ends. The CDR3 DNA sequence: TGTGCCAGCAGCCCCCCCGGCCGGGAGCGCAATGAGCAGTTCTTC. Translated: CASSPPGRERNEQFF.

This chain connects TRBV7-6 to TRBJ1-1; TRBD1 matches at 9 bases. Trimming cost V 5 bases and J 0 bases; bases outside gene matches: 4. CDR3 length: 15 amino acids. Per the germline V gene, CDR1 is SGHVS and CDR2 is FNYEAQ. Here the CDR3 reads CASSPGTGMNTEAFF. The DNA of the CDR3 is TGTGCCAGCAGCCCCGGGACAGGGATGAACACTGAAGCTTTCTTT. The full variable domain, rest sourced from reference TRBV7-6 and TRBJ1-1, is GAGVSQSPRYKVTKRGQDVALRCDPISGHVSLYWYRQALGQGPEFLTYFNYEAQQDKSGLPNDRFSAERPEGSISTLTIQRTEQRDSAMYRCASSPGTGMNTEAFFGQGTRLTVV.

The chain couples TRBV4-3 to TRBJ2-2; TRBD2 aligns across 11 bases. From germline, CDR1 is LGHNA and CDR2 YSLEER. The V and J ends lost 4 bases and 5 bases, in that order; junction bases with no gene match: 3. CDR3 length: 15 residues. As DNA, the CDR3 is TGCGCCAGCAGCCGCGGGACTAGCGGTACCGGGGAGCTGTTTTTT. Translation: CASSRGTSGTGELFF.

The rearrangement joins TRBV5-6 to TRBJ1-5, with D unresolved. This CDR3 region has 12 residues. V was pared by 3 bases and J by 3 bases, with 4 bases between. CDR1 SGHDT and CDR2 YYEEEE come from the germline V gene. CDR3 nucleotides: TGTGCCAGCAGCTCGGACAATCAGCCCCAGCATTTT. It is translated as CASSSDNQPQHF.

The chain carries TRBV9 and TRBJ2-1; the match to TRBD2 covers 7 bases. This CDR3 is 16 amino acids long. The J segment lost 0 bases and the V segment lost 0 bases, leaving 3 bases of the junction unmatched. The germline CDR1 and CDR2 sequences are SGDLS and YYNGEE. As DNA, the CDR3 is TGTGCCAGCAGCGTAGGAGGCGGGAGCTCCTACAATGAGCAGTTCTTC. It yields the protein CASSVGGGSSYNEQFF.

The gene calls are TRBV19 and TRBJ2-1; 7 nucleotides line up with TRBD1. V was pared by 10 bases and J by 6 bases, with 12 bases of the junction left unmatched. The CDR3 totals 14 residues. Germline-derived CDR1 and CDR2 are LNHDA and SQIVND (reference sequence). The CDR3 bases are TGTGCCATATCCCCCGGCCAGGGGGTCAATGAGCAGTTCTTC. It encodes CAISPGQGVNEQFF.